This T cell receptor beta chain comes out of a study of cytomegalovirus exposure and HLA in healthy donors. 13 Jbeta primers and 60 Vbeta primers were used for the PCR. TCRdb keeps only in-frame clones here, not all; method: immunoSEQ multiplex PCR. The table records around 170,000 clones, approximately 81% of them present only once. Per germline, CDR1 SNHLY and CDR2 FYNNEI. The CDR3 is made up of 14 amino acids. Trimming shortened V by 9 bases and J by 1 base, and 16 bases separated the two germline ends. The V gene is TRBV2, the J gene TRBJ2-7, with no clear D. The receptor comes from a man in his fifties in good health and CMV-seronegative. Sequencing used PBMCs. In nucleotides, the CDR3 is TGTGCCAGTTCAAAGTGGGTGGAGTCCTACGAGCAGTACTTC. This translates into CASSKWVESYEQYF.